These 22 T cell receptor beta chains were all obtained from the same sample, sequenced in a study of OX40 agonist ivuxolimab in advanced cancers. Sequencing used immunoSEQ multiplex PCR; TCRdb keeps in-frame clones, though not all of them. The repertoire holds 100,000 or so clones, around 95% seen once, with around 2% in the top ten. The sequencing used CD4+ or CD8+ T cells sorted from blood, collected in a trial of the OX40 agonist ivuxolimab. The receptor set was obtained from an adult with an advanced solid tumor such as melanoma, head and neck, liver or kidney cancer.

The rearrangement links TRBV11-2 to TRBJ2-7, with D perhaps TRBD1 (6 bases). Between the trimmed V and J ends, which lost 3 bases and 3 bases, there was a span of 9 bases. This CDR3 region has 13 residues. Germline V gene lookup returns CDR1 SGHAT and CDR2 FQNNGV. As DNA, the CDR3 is TGTGCCAGCAGCTTGGGGACAAACTACGAGCAGTACTTC. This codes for CASSLGTNYEQYF.

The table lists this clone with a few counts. CDR3 sequence reads: CASSLGASYEQYF. The CDR3 DNA reads TGTGCCAGCAGCTTGGGGGCAAGTTACGAGCAGTACTTC. This rearrangement joins TRBV5-4 to TRBJ2-7, with D unclear. Trimming pared 0 bases from V and 4 bases from J, leaving 8 bases between. In germline, CDR1 is SGHNT, CDR2 YYREEE (reference sequence). This CDR3 has 13 amino acids.

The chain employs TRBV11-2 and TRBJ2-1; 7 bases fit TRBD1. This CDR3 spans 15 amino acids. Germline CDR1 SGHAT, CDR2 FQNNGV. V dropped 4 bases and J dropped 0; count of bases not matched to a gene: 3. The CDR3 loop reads CASSSRGSSYNEQFF. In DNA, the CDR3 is TGTGCCAGCAGCTCCAGGGGGAGCTCCTACAATGAGCAGTTCTTC.

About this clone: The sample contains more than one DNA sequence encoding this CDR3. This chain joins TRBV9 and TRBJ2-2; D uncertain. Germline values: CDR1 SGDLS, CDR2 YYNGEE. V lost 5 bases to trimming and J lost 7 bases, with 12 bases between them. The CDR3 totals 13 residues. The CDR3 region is CASSVIVDGELFF. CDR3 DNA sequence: TGTGCCAGCAGTGTAATAGTCGACGGGGAGCTGTTTTTT.

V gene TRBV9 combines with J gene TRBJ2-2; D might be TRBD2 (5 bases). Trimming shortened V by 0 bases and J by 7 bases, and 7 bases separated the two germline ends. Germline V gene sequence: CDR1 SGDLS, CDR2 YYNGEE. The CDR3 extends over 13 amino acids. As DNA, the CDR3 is TGTGCCAGCAGCGTAGACGCGGGCGGGGAGCTGTTTTTT. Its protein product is CASSVDAGGELFF.

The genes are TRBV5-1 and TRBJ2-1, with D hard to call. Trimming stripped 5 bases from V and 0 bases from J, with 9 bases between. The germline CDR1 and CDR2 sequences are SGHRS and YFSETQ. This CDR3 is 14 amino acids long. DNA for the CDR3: TGCGCCAGCAGAACAGAAAGCTCCTACAATGAGCAGTTCTTC. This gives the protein CASRTESSYNEQFF. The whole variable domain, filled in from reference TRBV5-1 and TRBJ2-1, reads KAGVTQTPRYLIKTRGQQVTLSCSPISGHRSVSWYQQTPGQGLQFLFEYFSETQRNKGNFPGRFSGRQFSNSRSEMNVSTLELGDSALYLCASRTESSYNEQFFGPGTRLTVL.

CDR3 amino acids: CAISESRASGNTIYF. The CDR3 DNA follows: TGTGCCATCAGTGAGTCGAGAGCCTCTGGAAACACCATATATTTT. The chain carries TRBV10-3 and TRBJ1-3, with D unresolved. The length of the CDR3 is 15 residues. The V gene's germline CDR1 is ENHRY and CDR2 SYGVKD. Trimming stripped 0 bases from V and 0 bases from J, with 6 bases between.

For the CDR3, the DNA is TGCGCCAGCAGCCCGGGGACTTACAATGAGCAGTTCTTC. It specifies CASSPGTYNEQFF. This rearrangement joins TRBV4-1 to TRBJ2-1; tentative D call: TRBD2 (6 bases). Germline CDR1 and CDR2: MGHRA and YSYEKL. The CDR3 has 13 residues. The V gene lost 4 bases and the J gene lost 4 bases, with 8 bases spanning the gap.

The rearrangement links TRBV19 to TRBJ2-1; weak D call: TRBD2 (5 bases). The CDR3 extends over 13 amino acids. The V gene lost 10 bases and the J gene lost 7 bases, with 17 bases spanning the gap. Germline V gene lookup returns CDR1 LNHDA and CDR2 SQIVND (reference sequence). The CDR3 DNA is TGTGCCACCCGGCCCGGGGTCGGGAATGAGCAGTTCTTC. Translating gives CATRPGVGNEQFF.

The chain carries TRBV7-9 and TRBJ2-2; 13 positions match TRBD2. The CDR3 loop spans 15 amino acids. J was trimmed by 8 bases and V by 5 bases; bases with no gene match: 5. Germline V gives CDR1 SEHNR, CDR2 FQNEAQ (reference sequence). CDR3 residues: CASSTWTSGRGELFF. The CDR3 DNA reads TGTGCCAGCAGCACCTGGACTAGCGGGAGAGGGGAGCTGTTTTTT.

CDR3 sequence reads: CSVVSQGGHTIYF. CDR3 in DNA: TGCAGCGTTGTGAGTCAGGGTGGTCACACCATATATTTT. J is TRBJ1-3 and V is TRBV29-1; the D gene is possibly TRBD1 (5 bases). The V gene lost 4 bases and the J gene lost 8 bases, with 15 bases spanning the gap. The germline CDR1 and CDR2 sequences are SQVTM and ANQGSEA. The CDR3 contains 13 residues.

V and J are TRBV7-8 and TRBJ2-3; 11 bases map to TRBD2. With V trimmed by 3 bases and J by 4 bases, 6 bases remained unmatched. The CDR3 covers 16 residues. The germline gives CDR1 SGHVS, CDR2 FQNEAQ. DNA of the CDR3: TGTGCCAGCAGCTTTGTAGCGGGAGGGCCCCCAGATACGCAGTATTTT. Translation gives CASSFVAGGPPDTQYF. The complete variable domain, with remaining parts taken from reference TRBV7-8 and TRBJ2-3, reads GAGVSQSPRYKVAKRGQDVALRCDPISGHVSLFWYQQALGQGPEFLTYFQNEAQLDKSGLPSDRFFAERPEGSVSTLKIQRTQQEDSAVYLCASSFVAGGPPDTQYFGPGTRLTVL.

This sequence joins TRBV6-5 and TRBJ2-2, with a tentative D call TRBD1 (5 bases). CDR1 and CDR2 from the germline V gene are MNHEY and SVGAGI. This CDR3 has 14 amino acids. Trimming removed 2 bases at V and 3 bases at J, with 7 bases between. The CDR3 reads CASSYDSYTGELFF. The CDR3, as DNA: TGTGCCAGCAGTTACGACAGCTACACCGGGGAGCTGTTTTTT.

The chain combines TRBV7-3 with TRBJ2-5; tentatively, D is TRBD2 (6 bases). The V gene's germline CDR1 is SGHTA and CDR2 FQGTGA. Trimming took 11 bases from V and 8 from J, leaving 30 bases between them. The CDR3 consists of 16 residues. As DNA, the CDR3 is TGTGCCCGGGGGAAGAGGCGCGACGGGGACGGAGATACCCAGTACTTC. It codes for CARGKRRDGDGDTQYF.

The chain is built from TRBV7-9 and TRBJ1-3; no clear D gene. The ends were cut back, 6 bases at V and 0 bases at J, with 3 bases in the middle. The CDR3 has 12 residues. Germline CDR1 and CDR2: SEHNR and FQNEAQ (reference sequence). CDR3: CASRGSGNTIYF. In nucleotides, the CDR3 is TGTGCCAGCAGGGGCTCTGGAAACACCATATATTTT. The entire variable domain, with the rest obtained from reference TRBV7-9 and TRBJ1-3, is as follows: DTGVSQNPRHKITKRGQNVTFRCDPISEHNRLYWYRQTLGQGPEFLTYFQNEAQLEKSRLLSDRFSAERPKGSFSTLEIQRTEQGDSAMYLCASRGSGNTIYFGEGSWLTVV.

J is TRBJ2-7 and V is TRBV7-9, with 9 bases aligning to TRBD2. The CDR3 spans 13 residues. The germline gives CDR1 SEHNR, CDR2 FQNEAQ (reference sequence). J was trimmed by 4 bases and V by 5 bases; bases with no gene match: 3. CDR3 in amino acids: CASSRTSEYEQYF. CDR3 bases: TGTGCCAGCAGCCGGACTAGCGAATACGAGCAGTACTTC.

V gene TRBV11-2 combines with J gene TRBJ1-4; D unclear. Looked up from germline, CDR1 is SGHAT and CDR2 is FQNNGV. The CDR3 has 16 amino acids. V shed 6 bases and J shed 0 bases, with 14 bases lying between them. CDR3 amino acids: CASSSTPATTNEKLFF. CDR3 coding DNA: TGTGCCAGCAGTTCAACACCAGCCACAACTAATGAAAAACTGTTTTTT.

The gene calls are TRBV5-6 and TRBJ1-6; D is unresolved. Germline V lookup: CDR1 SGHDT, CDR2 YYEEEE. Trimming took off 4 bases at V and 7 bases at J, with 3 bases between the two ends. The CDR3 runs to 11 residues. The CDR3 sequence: CASSQNSPLHF. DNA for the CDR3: TGTGCCAGCAGCCAGAATTCACCCCTCCACTTT.

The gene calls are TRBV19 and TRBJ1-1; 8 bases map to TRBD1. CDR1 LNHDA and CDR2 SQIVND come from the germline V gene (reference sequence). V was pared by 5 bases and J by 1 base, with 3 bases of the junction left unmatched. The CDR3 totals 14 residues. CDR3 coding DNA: TGTGCCAGTAGTTTCGGGACAGGGAACACTGAAGCTTTCTTT. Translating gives CASSFGTGNTEAFF.

The CDR3 DNA follows: TGCGCCAGCAGCCAAGACCGGGAGATCGGGGAGCTGTTTTTT. Amino acids: CASSQDREIGELFF. The chain links TRBV4-1 to TRBJ2-2, with D possibly matching TRBD2 (6 bases). The CDR3 spans 14 residues. V shed 0 bases and J shed 7 bases, with 9 bases lying between them. Germline V gives CDR1 MGHRA, CDR2 YSYEKL.

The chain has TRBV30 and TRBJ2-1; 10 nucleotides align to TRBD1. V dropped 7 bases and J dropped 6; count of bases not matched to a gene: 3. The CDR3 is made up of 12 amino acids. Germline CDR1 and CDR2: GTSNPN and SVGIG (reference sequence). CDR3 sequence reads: CASRTGGNEQFF. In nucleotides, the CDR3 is TGTGCCTCGCGGACAGGGGGCAATGAGCAGTTCTTC.

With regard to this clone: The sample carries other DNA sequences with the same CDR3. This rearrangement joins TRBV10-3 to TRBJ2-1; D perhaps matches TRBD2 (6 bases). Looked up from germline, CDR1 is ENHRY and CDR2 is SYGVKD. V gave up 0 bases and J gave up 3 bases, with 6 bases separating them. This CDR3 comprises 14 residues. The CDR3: CAISESGGYNEQFF. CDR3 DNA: TGTGCCATCAGTGAGTCGGGGGGCTACAATGAGCAGTTCTTC.